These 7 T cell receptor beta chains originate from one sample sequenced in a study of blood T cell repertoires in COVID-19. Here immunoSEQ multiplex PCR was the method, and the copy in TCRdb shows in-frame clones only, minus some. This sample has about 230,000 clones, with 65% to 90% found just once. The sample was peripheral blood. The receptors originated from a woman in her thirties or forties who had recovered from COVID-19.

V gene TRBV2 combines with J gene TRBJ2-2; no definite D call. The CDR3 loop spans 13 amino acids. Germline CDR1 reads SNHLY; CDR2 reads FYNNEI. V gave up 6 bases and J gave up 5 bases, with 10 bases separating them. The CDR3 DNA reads TGTGCCAGCAGCCCTTCGGGTACCGGGGAGCTGTTTTTT. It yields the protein CASSPSGTGELFF. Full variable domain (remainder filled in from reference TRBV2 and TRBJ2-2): EPEVTQTPSHQVTQMGQEVILRCVPISNHLYFYWYRQILGQKVEFLVSFYNNEISEKSEIFDDQFSVERPDGSNFTLKIRSTKLEDSAMYFCASSPSGTGELFFGEGSRLTVL.

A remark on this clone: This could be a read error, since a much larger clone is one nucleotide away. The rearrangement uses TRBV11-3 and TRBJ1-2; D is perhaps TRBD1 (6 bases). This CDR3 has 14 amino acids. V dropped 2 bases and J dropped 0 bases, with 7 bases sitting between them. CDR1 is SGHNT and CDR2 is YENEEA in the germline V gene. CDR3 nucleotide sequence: TGTGCCAGCAGCTTAACAGGGCCTAACTATGGCTACACCTTC. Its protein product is CASSLTGPNYGYTF.

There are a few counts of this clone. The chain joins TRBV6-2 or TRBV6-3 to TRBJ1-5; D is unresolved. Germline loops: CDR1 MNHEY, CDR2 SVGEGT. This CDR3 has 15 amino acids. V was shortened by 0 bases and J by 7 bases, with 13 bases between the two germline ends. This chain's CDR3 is CASSYSLVRGQPQHF. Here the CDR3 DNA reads TGTGCCAGCAGTTACTCGCTGGTGCGGGGACAGCCCCAGCATTTT.

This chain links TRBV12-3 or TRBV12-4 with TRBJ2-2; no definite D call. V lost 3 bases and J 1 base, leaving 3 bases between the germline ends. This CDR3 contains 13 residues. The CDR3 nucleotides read TGTGCCAGCAGTTTGCGGAACACCGGGGAGCTGTTTTTT. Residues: CASSLRNTGELFF.

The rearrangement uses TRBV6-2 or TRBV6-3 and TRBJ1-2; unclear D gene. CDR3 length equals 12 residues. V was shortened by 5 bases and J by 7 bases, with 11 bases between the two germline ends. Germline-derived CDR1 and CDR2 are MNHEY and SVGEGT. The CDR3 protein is CASSPGGGGYTF. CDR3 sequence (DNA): TGTGCCAGCAGTCCCGGAGGAGGTGGCTACACCTTC.

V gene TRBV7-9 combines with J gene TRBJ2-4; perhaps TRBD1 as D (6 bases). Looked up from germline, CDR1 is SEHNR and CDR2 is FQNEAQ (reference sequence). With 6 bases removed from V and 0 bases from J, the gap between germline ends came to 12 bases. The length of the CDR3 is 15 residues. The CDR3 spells CASRPDSQAKNIQYF. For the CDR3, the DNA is TGTGCCAGCAGACCGGACAGCCAAGCCAAAAACATTCAGTACTTC.

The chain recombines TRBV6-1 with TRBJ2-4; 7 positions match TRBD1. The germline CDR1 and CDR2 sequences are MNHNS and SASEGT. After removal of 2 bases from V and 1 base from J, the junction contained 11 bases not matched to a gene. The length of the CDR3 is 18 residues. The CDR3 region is CASSENLGTVGAKNIQYF. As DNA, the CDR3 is TGTGCCAGCAGTGAAAATTTGGGGACAGTAGGGGCCAAAAACATTCAGTACTTC.